This T cell receptor (beta chain) was captured by sequencing in a study of T cell changes during pregnancy in multiple sclerosis. Trimming pared 7 bases from V and 0 bases from J, leaving 18 bases between. Per the germline V gene, CDR1 is LGHNT and CDR2 is FRNRAP. CDR3 length equals 16 residues. Assay used: immunoSEQ multiplex PCR; TCRdb lists only in-frame clones, some missing. Among 30,000 to 45,000 clones listed, around 89% were seen once. The receptor was derived from a female donor with multiple sclerosis, enrolled in a pregnancy study. Material: CD8+ T cells from peripheral blood mononuclear cells, obtained in the third trimester of pregnancy. The V and J genes are TRBV12-5 and TRBJ2-5, with unresolved D. The CDR3 DNA reads as TGTGCTAGTGCCACCCTCCCGTCGGGTTACCAAGAGACCCAGTACTTC. Translating it yields CASATLPSGYQETQYF.